The rows below give T cell receptor beta chains drawn from one sample of a study of T cells of healthy individuals. In TCRdb, the 5' RACE reads were re-called with MiXCR into one record per CDR3 protein. The sample has fewer than 75,000 distinct CDR3 sequences, around 15% seen once. These TCRs come from a human donor in good health. The conserved cysteine and the conserved F or W are not part of the CDR3 here.

>TRBV7-6|TRBJ1-2
ASSYGTSWWGGYGYT
>TRBV9|TRBJ2-2
ASSALQAKTGELF
>TRBV20-1|TRBJ2-5
SALAGGPLETQY
>TRBV27|TRBJ2-2
ASGPHSATGELF
>TRBV28|TRBJ1-5
ASRVGEARQPQH
>TRBV9|TRBJ1-1
ASSVEPNTEAF
>TRBV2|TRBJ2-5
ASTRTSGGETQY
>TRBV27|TRBJ1-2
ASSLGTNYGYT
>TRBV24-1|TRBJ2-4
ATSEVDKDQNIQY
>TRBV25-1|TRBJ2-5
ASSERGGRETQY